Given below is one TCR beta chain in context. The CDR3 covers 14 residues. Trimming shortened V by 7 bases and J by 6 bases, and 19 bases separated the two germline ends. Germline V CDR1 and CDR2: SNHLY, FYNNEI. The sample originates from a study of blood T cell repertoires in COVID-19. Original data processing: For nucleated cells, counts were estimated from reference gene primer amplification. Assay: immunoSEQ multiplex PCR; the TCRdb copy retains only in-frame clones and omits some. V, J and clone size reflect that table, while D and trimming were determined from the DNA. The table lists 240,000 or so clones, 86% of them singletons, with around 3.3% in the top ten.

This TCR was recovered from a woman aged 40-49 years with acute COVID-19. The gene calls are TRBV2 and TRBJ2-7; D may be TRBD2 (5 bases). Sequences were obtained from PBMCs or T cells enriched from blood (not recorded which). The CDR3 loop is CASTPGESFTEQYF. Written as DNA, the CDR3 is TGTGCCAGCACCCCCGGGGAATCTTTCACCGAGCAGTACTTC.